These 21 T cell receptor beta chains originate from one sample sequenced in a study of neurological immune-mediated disorders. TCRdb passed the 5' RACE reads through MiXCR, listing each CDR3 protein once. Of around 30,000 distinct CDR3 sequences listed, 10% to 15% were seen once; the top ten hold 7.8%. The sample consisted of PBMCs. The receptor set was obtained from a man aged 55-75 years in good health.

This clonotype was seen repeatedly, ten times or more. V and J are TRBV7-3 and TRBJ2-3; 12 nucleotides line up with TRBD2. CDR1 and CDR2 from the germline V gene are SGHTA and FQGTGA. The CDR3 extends over 15 amino acids. Trimming removed 5 bases from V and 9 bases from J; junction bases left unmatched: 9. Here the CDR3 DNA reads TGTGCCAGCAGCCTGACTAGCGGGAGAGGCCAGACGCAGTATTTT. Protein product: CASSLTSGRGQTQYF.

There are many counts of this clonotype. CDR3 loop: CASSPFAAGNTIYF. CDR3 sequence (DNA): TGTGCCAGCAGCCCCTTCGCTGCTGGAAACACCATATATTTT. The V call is TRBV12-3 or TRBV12-4, the J call TRBJ1-3, with D unclear. V gave up 6 bases and J gave up 2 bases, with 11 bases separating them. The CDR3 runs 14 residues.

Many counts were recorded for this clonotype. The chain is built from TRBV3-1 and TRBJ2-1; D might be TRBD1 (6 bases). The CDR3 contains 13 residues. Germline CDR1 and CDR2: LGHDT and YNNKEL (reference sequence). Trimming removed 6 bases at V and 9 bases at J, with 15 bases between. CDR3 in amino acids: CASSPSGVGEQFF. For the CDR3, the DNA is TGTGCCAGCAGTCCTTCAGGGGTAGGTGAGCAGTTCTTC.

In this sample, this clonotype turned up many times. The chain links TRBV20-1 to TRBJ2-7, with D possibly being TRBD1 (6 bases). The germline V and J ends were trimmed by 5 bases and 4 bases, with 12 bases remaining between them. Per germline, CDR1 DFQATT and CDR2 SNEGSKA (reference sequence). This CDR3 region has 12 residues. The DNA for the CDR3 is TGCAGTGCTCGGACAGATTCTTACGAGCAGTACTTC. It encodes CSARTDSYEQYF.

This clonotype was seen at least ten times. V and J are TRBV27 and TRBJ2-6, with D unclear. V was shortened by 6 bases and J by 2 bases, with 14 bases between the two germline ends. This CDR3 spans 16 amino acids. Germline lookup yields CDR1 MNHEY and CDR2 SMNVEV (reference sequence). The CDR3 nucleotides are TGTGCCAGCAGCCCAAGGTCGGCCACTGGGGCCAACGTCCTGACTTTC. Amino acid sequence: CASSPRSATGANVLTF.

This clonotype was seen at least ten times. The J gene is TRBJ2-7, the V gene TRBV5-6; D not resolved. Germline CDR1 reads SGHDT; CDR2 reads YYEEEE. Trimming left V 6 bases short and J 4 bases short, with 14 bases between. This CDR3 comprises 13 residues. The CDR3 DNA is TGTGCCAGCACACACATAAGTGGGTACGAGCAGTACTTC. Translating gives CASTHISGYEQYF.

This clonotype was observed at least ten times. The chain has TRBV2 and TRBJ2-1; 12 bases are shared with TRBD2. Germline CDR1 reads SNHLY; CDR2 reads FYNNEI. Losses at the gene ends were 4 bases for V and 7 bases for J; bases not matched to a gene: 5. This CDR3 is built from 15 residues. CDR3 sequence: CASSALAGGPNEQFF. The DNA of the CDR3 is TGTGCCAGCAGTGCGCTAGCGGGAGGGCCTAATGAGCAGTTCTTC.

This clonotype was seen repeatedly, ten times or more. The chain employs TRBV5-1 and TRBJ2-7; D remains unclear. Between the trimmed V and J ends, which lost 4 bases and 4 bases, there was a span of 6 bases. The germline V gene encodes CDR1 SGHRS and CDR2 YFSETQ. CDR3 size: 11 residues. The CDR3 region is CASSNSYEQYF. DNA for the CDR3: TGCGCCAGCAGCAACTCATACGAGCAGTACTTC.

This clonotype has a count of ten or more. J is TRBJ2-1 and V is TRBV18, with 8 bases matching TRBD2. In germline, CDR1 is KGHSH, CDR2 LQKENI. The J segment lost 8 bases and the V segment lost 3 bases, leaving 15 bases of the junction unmatched. This CDR3 spans 17 amino acids. The CDR3, as DNA: TGTGCCAGCTCACCGACGATTACTAGCGGAGAGGTACATGAGCAGTTCTTC. It is translated as CASSPTITSGEVHEQFF.

This clonotype was seen at least ten times. This chain connects TRBV3-1 to TRBJ1-5; maybe TRBD1 (6 bases). This CDR3 is 17 amino acids long. Germline CDR1 and CDR2: LGHDT and YNNKEL (reference sequence). V lost 0 bases to trimming and J lost 2 bases, with 14 bases between them. DNA for the CDR3: TGTGCCAGCAGCCAAGATTTAATAACAGGGCGCAATCAGCCCCAGCATTTT. Translating gives CASSQDLITGRNQPQHF. The full variable domain, with the rest looked up from reference TRBV3-1 and TRBJ1-5, is DTAVSQTPKYLVTQMGNDKSIKCEQNLGHDTMYWYKQDSKKFLKIMFSYNNKELIINETVPNRFSPKSPDKAHLNLHINSLELGDSAVYFCASSQDLITGRNQPQHFGDGTRLSIL.

The sample holds many counts of this clonotype. This sequence joins TRBV5-1 and TRBJ1-2; no reliable D call. Germline V CDR1 and CDR2: SGHRS, YFSETQ. This CDR3 is 14 amino acids long. The germline V and J ends were trimmed by 4 bases and 3 bases, with 13 bases remaining between them. CDR3 DNA sequence: TGCGCCAGCAGCCCCGGCTTACGGGACTATGGCTACACCTTC. Translating it yields CASSPGLRDYGYTF.

This clonotype was detected many times. The V and J genes are TRBV2 and TRBJ2-5, with D possibly TRBD1 on 6 matching bases. This CDR3 spans 15 amino acids. Germline CDR1 SNHLY, CDR2 FYNNEI. Trimming shortened V by 6 bases and J by 2 bases, and 16 bases separated the two germline ends. CDR3 sequence: CASSPLVGTQETQYF. The CDR3 nucleotides are TGTGCCAGCAGCCCTTTGGTTGGGACACAAGAGACCCAGTACTTC.

Comments on this clonotype: A much larger clone is a single base away; this may be a read error. The chain employs TRBV5-1 and TRBJ2-3, with 7 bases matching TRBD2. Trimming took 4 bases from V and 1 from J; bases not matched to a gene: 3. The CDR3 has 14 residues. In germline, CDR1 is SGHRS, CDR2 YFSETQ. The CDR3 sequence: CASSDAGGTDTQYF. DNA of the CDR3: TGCGCCAGCAGCGACGCGGGGGGCACAGATACGCAGTATTTT.

This clonotype counts as medium-sized. J is TRBJ2-3 and V is TRBV5-1, with D possibly being TRBD1 (5 bases). Germline CDR1 reads SGHRS; CDR2 reads YFSETQ. The CDR3 loop spans 14 amino acids. V dropped 5 bases and J dropped 1 base, with 11 bases sitting between them. The CDR3 protein is CASSATERTDTQYF. The DNA of the CDR3 is TGCGCCAGCAGTGCGACAGAGCGCACAGATACGCAGTATTTT.

This clonotype was observed at least ten times. V gene TRBV5-1 combines with J gene TRBJ1-2, with D perhaps TRBD1 (6 bases). The CDR3 loop spans 15 amino acids. Germline V gene data show CDR1 as SGHRS and CDR2 as YFSETQ. Trimming shortened V by 3 bases and J by 3 bases, and 15 bases separated the two germline ends. CDR3 sequence: CASSWAQGTYYGYTF. CDR3 nucleotides: TGCGCCAGCAGCTGGGCCCAGGGGACCTACTATGGCTACACCTTC.

This clonotype was seen at least ten times. The germline gene is not matched at one end of the junction; a read error may be the cause. The genes are TRBV12-3 or TRBV12-4 and TRBJ2-1; 12 bases agree with TRBD1. The CDR3 loop spans 14 amino acids. The CDR3 reads CASSLGTGGDEQFF. DNA of the CDR3: TGTGCCAGCAGCTTAGGGACAGGGGGCGATGAGCAGTTCTTC.

The sample holds many counts of this clonotype. The V and J genes are TRBV9 and TRBJ2-3; TRBD2 matches 13 bases. This CDR3 has 15 residues. Germline-derived CDR1 and CDR2 are SGDLS and YYNGEE. The V segment lost 0 bases and the J segment 6 bases; nucleotides outside the gene matches: 1. As DNA, the CDR3 is TGTGCCAGCAGCGTAGTACTAGCGGGAGGGGATACGCAGTATTTT. Encoded protein: CASSVVLAGGDTQYF.

This clonotype was observed at least ten times. This chain uses TRBV20-1 with TRBJ2-3, with D unresolved. CDR1 and CDR2 (germline): DFQATT, SNEGSKA (reference sequence). V gave up 8 bases and J gave up 4 bases, with 16 bases separating them. The CDR3 runs 13 residues. CDR3 coding DNA: TGCAGTACGTTAGTTCTGAATGCAGATACGCAGTATTTT. Protein product: CSTLVLNADTQYF.

This clonotype has a count of ten or more. This chain links TRBV27 with TRBJ2-2; 11 nucleotides agree with TRBD2. The junction had 10 bases not matched to a gene; V was cut back by 6 bases and J by 4 bases. Germline V gene lookup returns CDR1 MNHEY and CDR2 SMNVEV (reference sequence). This CDR3 spans 17 amino acids. CDR3 amino acids: CASSHLAGGARTGELFF. CDR3 coding DNA: TGTGCCAGCAGCCACCTAGCGGGGGGCGCCCGCACCGGGGAGCTGTTTTTT.

This clonotype was seen repeatedly, ten times or more. The chain carries TRBV12-3 or TRBV12-4 and TRBJ1-2; D call uncertain. The CDR3 runs to 14 residues. Trimming took off 0 bases at V and 8 bases at J, with 13 bases between the two ends. The CDR3 spells CASSLAHRARGYTF. The CDR3 nucleotides read TGTGCCAGCAGTTTAGCGCACAGAGCGAGGGGCTACACCTTC.

This clonotype was counted ten times or more. The gene calls are TRBV6-5 and TRBJ2-7; 7 bases line up with TRBD1. After removal of 0 bases from V and 1 base from J, the junction contained 6 bases not matched to a gene. The CDR3 loop spans 16 amino acids. Germline V CDR1 and CDR2: MNHEY, SVGAGI. CDR3: CASSYSAGTASYEQYF. The CDR3 DNA is TGTGCCAGCAGTTACTCCGCCGGGACAGCATCCTACGAGCAGTACTTC.